The 9 T cell receptor beta chains below all came from one sample that was sequenced in a study. TCRdb passed the 5' RACE reads through MiXCR, listing each CDR3 protein once. The table records about 50,000 distinct CDR3 sequences, more than 15% of them present only once. Sequencing was carried out using naive CD4+ T cells sorted from blood. Sample subset: naive CD4+ T cells, CD4+CD45RA+CD25-. The source of these receptors is a female donor with breast cancer.

This chain connects TRBV7-9 to TRBJ2-3; 8 bases agree with TRBD1. This CDR3 spans 15 amino acids. Looked up from germline, CDR1 is SEHNR and CDR2 is FQNEAQ (reference sequence). Trimming removed 4 bases from V and 3 bases from J; junction bases left unmatched: 6. The CDR3 is CASSSDRDITDTQYF. The DNA of the CDR3 is TGTGCCAGCAGCTCGGACAGGGATATAACAGATACGCAGTATTTT.

This clonotype came up many times. The gene calls are TRBV7-2 and TRBJ2-5, with D perhaps given as TRBD1 or TRBD2 (5 bases each). The CDR3 has 14 amino acids. The germline gives CDR1 SGHTA, CDR2 FQGNSA. V lost 5 bases to trimming and J lost 6 bases, with 16 bases between them. CDR3 sequence: CASSPGTGHKTQYF. CDR3 in DNA: TGTGCCAGCAGCCCCGGGACGGGTCACAAGACCCAGTACTTC. Full variable domain (remainder filled in from reference TRBV7-2 and TRBJ2-5): GAGVSQSPSNKVTEKGKDVELRCDPISGHTALYWYRQSLGQGLEFLIYFQGNSAPDKSGLPSDRFSAERTGGSVSTLTIQRTQQEDSAVYLCASSPGTGHKTQYFGPGTRLLVL.

Worth noting for this clonotype: Since the CDR3 does not end with the conserved phenylalanine or tryptophan, this likely comes from a read error. The chain uses TRBV28 and TRBJ1-3; 9 bases agree with TRBD1. V trimming: 1 base; J trimming: 2 bases; junction bases outside the gene matches: 3. Germline CDR1 reads MDHEN; CDR2 reads SYDVKM. The CDR3 has 16 amino acids. CDR3 sequence reads: CASSLYRQGAGNTIYC. The DNA of the CDR3 is TGTGCCAGCAGTTTATACAGACAGGGGGCTGGAAACACCATATATTGT.

Details on this clonotype: With a much larger clone just one base away, this may be a read error. The rearrangement uses TRBV9 and TRBJ2-5, with D perhaps TRBD1 or TRBD2 (5 bases each). Germline assignment: CDR1 SGDLS and CDR2 YYNGEE. The CDR3 contains 16 residues. Trimming stripped 0 bases from V and 1 base from J, with 13 bases between. This chain's CDR3 is CASSVGTGGTQETQYF. CDR3 bases: TGTGCCAGCAGCGTAGGGACCGGTGGGACCCAAGAGACCCAGTACTTC. Together with reference TRBV9 and TRBJ2-5, the CDR3 gives the full variable domain: DSGVTQTPKHLITATGQRVTLRCSPRSGDLSVYWYQQSLDQGLQFLIQYYNGEERAKGNILERFSAQQFPDLHSELNLSSLELGDSALYFCASSVGTGGTQETQYFGPGTRLLVL.

This clonotype came up many times. The chain couples TRBV20-1 to TRBJ2-3, with unresolved D. Germline CDR1 and CDR2: DFQATT and SNEGSKA (reference sequence). This CDR3 is built from 13 residues. With 6 bases removed from V and 0 bases from J, the gap between germline ends came to 10 bases. The DNA for the CDR3 is TGCAGTGCGCAGAATCCTAGCACAGATACGCAGTATTTT. Residues: CSAQNPSTDTQYF.

Concerning this clonotype itself: Germline is not matched at one junction end, which may reflect a read error. The chain links TRBV18 to TRBJ2-1, with D possibly TRBD1 on 5 matching bases. From germline, CDR1 is KGHSH and CDR2 LQKENI. The CDR3 runs to 18 residues. CDR3 residues: CANSPYRQPRLSYNEQFF. The CDR3 DNA follows: TGTGCCAACTCACCATATAGACAGCCCAGACTCTCCTACAATGAGCAGTTCTTC.

Ten or more counts support this clonotype. The genes are TRBV5-5 and TRBJ1-1; D remains unclear. The CDR3 covers 13 residues. Germline CDR1 SGHKS, CDR2 YYEKEE (reference sequence). V was cut by 4 bases and J by 1 base, with 8 bases left in between. The CDR3 is CASSLLGNTEAFF. CDR3 DNA sequence: TGTGCCAGCAGCCTTTTGGGGAACACTGAAGCTTTCTTT.

On this clonotype itself: Mismatch with germline at one junction end may stem from a read error. The genes are TRBV6-2 or TRBV6-3 and TRBJ2-2; 8 bases agree with TRBD1. Germline-derived CDR1 and CDR2 are MNHEY and SVGEGT. This CDR3 comprises 15 residues. The CDR3 loop reads CASSTPTGATGGLFF. The CDR3 DNA follows: TGTGCTAGCAGTACCCCGACAGGGGCCACCGGGGGGCTGTTTTTT.

This clonotype occurred a few times. The rearrangement joins TRBV30 to TRBJ2-7, with 7 bases that match TRBD2. CDR3 length: 13 residues. In germline, CDR1 is GTSNPN, CDR2 SVGIG (reference sequence). J lost 9 bases, V lost 3 bases, and 11 bases had no gene match. CDR3 coding DNA: TGTGCCTGGAGGCTAGAGCGGGATACGGGGCAGTACTTC. Protein product: CAWRLERDTGQYF.